This TCR beta chain is from a study of CD8 T cells in ankylosing spondylitis. The V end was cut by 4 bases, the J end by 5 bases, with 18 bases between. This CDR3 has 15 residues. Germline V lookup: CDR1 SGHRS, CDR2 YFSETQ. Remarks on this clonotype: The target antigen is unknown.

A quantitative 5'-RACE method, one with molecular barcodes, was used to make TCR beta libraries. TCRdb passed the 5' RACE reads through MiXCR, listing each CDR3 protein once. The table shows more than 60,000 distinct CDR3 sequences, with about 5% occurring only once. Points from the study as a whole: Clones tied to disease were said to be significantly enriched in matched ankylosing spondylitis synovial fluid. With a CD8+ phenotype, disease-linked clones were relatively rare in peripheral blood. A TCR beta motif of 7 to 9 highly homologous variants seemed to mark ankylosing spondylitis blood.

This chain connects TRBV5-1 to TRBJ2-5; no clear D. Sequencing used blood, either unsorted or a sorted T cell fraction (not recorded which). The TCR originated in a male donor with ankylosing spondylitis or in good health (not recorded which). This CDR3 is CASSARFFGGETQYF. CDR3 nucleotides: TGCGCCAGCAGCGCCCGTTTCTTCGGCGGCGAGACCCAGTACTTC.